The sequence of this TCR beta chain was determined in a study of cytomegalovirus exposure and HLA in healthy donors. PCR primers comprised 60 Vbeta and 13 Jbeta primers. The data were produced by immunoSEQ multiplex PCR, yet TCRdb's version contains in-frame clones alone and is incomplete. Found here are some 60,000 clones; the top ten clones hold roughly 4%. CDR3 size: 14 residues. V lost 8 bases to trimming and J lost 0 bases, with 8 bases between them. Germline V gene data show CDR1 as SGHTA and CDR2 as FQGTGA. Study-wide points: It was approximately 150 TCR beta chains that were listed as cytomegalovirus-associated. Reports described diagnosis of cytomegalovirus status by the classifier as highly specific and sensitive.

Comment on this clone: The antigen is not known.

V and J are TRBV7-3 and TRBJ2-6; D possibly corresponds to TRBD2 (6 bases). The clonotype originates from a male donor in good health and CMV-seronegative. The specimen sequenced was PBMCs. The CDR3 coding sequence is TGTGCCAGCGGAGGGAGCTCTGGGGCCAACGTCCTGACTTTC. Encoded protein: CASGGSSGANVLTF.